This T cell receptor (beta chain) originates from a study of blood T cell repertoires in COVID-19 (dated by TCRdb to 2018 to 2020). Background on the whole study: Samples from collaborators originated in the United States, Italy and Spain and spanned both the acute and convalescent phases of COVID-19. Samples came from the ongoing ImmuneRACE study (first 160 participants) plus 1,254 subjects from 6 global collaborators. The dataset comprised deeply sampled blood TCRbeta repertoires from subjects exposed to, actively infected with, or recovered from COVID-19. The material from the prospective study consisted of cDNA or gDNA derived from T cells, B-cell-depleted T cells, or PBMCs. The sample metadata nearly always contained a de-identified subject ID, COVID-19 status, age in years and sex. Where available, HLA class I and class II types were taken from metadata supplied by the sample provider and were not determined by assay-based typing. The repertoires were released in a freely available public database intended as a resource for research on the immune response to SARS-CoV-2. General study outcomes and caveats: The amount of clinical and demographic metadata varied by source and participant and was provided uncurated.

V gives up 0 bases and J gives up 4 bases, and the segment between their germline ends measures 9 bases. Spanning cysteine to phenylalanine, the CDR3 consists of 15 amino acids. Of all the DNA, just the CDR3 is kept, 45 bases in frame from base 1. From the germline V gene (reference sequence), CDR1 is MNHEY and CDR2 is SMNVEV. Participants in the prospective study were aged about 18 to 90 years, lived in more than 20 United States geographic areas, and enrolled through a virtual design. In the prospective study, participants were assigned to cohorts based on the clinical history participants reported in a screening survey and a study questionnaire. Recovered participants in ImmuneRACE Cohort 3 were defined as having two consecutive negative NP/OP PCR tests, clearance from a healthcare professional, or resolution of symptoms. In the prospective study, whole blood, serum and a nasopharyngeal or oropharyngeal swab were collected from each participant by mobile phlebotomists. Over a roughly 2-month period, participants in the prospective study had the option of providing additional blood draws and questionnaires. Before DNA extraction, blood samples from the prospective study were shipped at room temperature or frozen.

A remark on this clone: The antigen it recognizes is unknown. No base quality values were provided; no much bigger clone lies one nucleotide off.

The immunoSEQ Assay, a bias-controlled multiplex PCR, was used to amplify TCRbeta CDR3 regions from genomic DNA. Per the original workflow: The number of nucleated cells in each sample was estimated from the amplification of reference gene primers within the assay. To quantify the absolute abundance of each unique TCRbeta CDR3 rearrangement, sequence reads were collapsed and filtered. For each sample, productive Simpson clonality was calculated by taking the square root of Simpson's diversity index across productive rearrangements. TCRdb stores this immuneACCESS table with in-frame sequences only. Part of the clones is absent; in the studies checked, under half of the shortfall reflects unresolved V genes, and no reason is known for the rest. The V and J calls and the clone size are those of that table, but D and trimming were determined from the DNA. This sample comprises more than 250,000 clones, nearly 90% of them detected only once. Approximately 5.3% of the sample goes to the ten largest clones.

The chain joins TRBV27 to TRBJ1-4; the D gene is unclear. What was sequenced was PBMCs or T cells enriched from blood (not recorded which). The source is a woman aged 25 to 39 who had recovered from COVID-19. CDR3 reads: CASSLSGGLNEKLFF. Read as DNA, the sequence is TGTGCCAGCAGTTTATCGGGCGGACTTAATGAAAAACTGTTTTTT.